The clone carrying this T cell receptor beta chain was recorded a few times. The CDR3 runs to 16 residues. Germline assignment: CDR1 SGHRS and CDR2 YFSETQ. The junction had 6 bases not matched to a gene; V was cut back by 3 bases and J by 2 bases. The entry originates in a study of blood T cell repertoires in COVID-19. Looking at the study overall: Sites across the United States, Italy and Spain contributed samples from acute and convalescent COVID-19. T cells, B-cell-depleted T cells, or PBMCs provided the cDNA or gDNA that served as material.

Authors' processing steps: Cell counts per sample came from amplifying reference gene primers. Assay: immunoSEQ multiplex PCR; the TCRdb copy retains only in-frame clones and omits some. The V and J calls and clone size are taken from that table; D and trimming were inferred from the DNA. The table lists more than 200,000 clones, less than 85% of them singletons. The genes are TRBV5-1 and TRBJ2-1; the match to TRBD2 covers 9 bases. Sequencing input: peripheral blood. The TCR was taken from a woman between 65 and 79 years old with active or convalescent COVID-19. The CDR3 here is CASSSRGGATYNEQFF. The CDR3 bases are TGCGCCAGCAGCTCTCGCGGGGGGGCCACCTACAATGAGCAGTTCTTC.